The 31 T cell receptor beta chains given below trace back to one sample, sequenced in a study of shared clonotypes between healthy human individuals. Generated by immunoSEQ multiplex PCR, the TCRdb table keeps only in-frame clones and is missing some. This sample has about 1.1 million clones, with roughly 74% found just once. Sequencing input: memory CD4+ T cells from PBMCs. Subset here: CD45RA-negative fraction. The receptors come from a man aged 18-30 years in good health. Some clones in this sample may be carry-over from other donors' samples.

The chain carries TRBV19 and TRBJ2-5; either TRBD1 or TRBD2 may supply D (7 bases each). The CDR3 totals 14 residues. With 5 bases removed from V and 5 bases from J, the gap between germline ends came to 15 bases. From germline, CDR1 is LNHDA and CDR2 SQIVND (reference sequence). The CDR3 sequence is CASSSPGGAETQYF. The CDR3 DNA is TGTGCCAGTAGTTCTCCAGGGGGGGCGGAGACCCAGTACTTC.

J is TRBJ1-2 and V is TRBV15; D gene unclear. Germline assignment: CDR1 LNHNV and CDR2 YYDKDF (reference sequence). CDR3 length equals 12 residues. The V end lost 2 bases, the J end lost 7 bases, and 8 bases lay between the germline ends. CDR3 sequence (DNA): TGTGCCACCAGCAGACATAGAGCTGGCTACACCTTC. Its translation: CATSRHRAGYTF.

The chain is built from TRBV4-2 and TRBJ2-7; D remains unclear. Germline CDR1 reads LGHNA; CDR2 reads YNFKEQ. There are 15 residues in the CDR3. V lost 0 bases to trimming and J lost 0 bases, with 9 bases between them. DNA of the CDR3: TGTGCCAGCAGCCAAGATAAAATTAGCTCCTACGAGCAGTACTTC. Encoded protein: CASSQDKISSYEQYF.

This clone was recorded only once. CDR3 DNA sequence: TGCGCCAGCAGCCCCACCCAAGGGGGAAACACCATATATTTT. Translating it yields CASSPTQGGNTIYF. V usage is TRBV5-1 and J usage is TRBJ1-3; the D is unclear. The CDR3 is 14 amino acids. Germline values: CDR1 SGHRS, CDR2 YFSETQ. Trimming stripped 4 bases from V and 4 bases from J, with 12 bases between.

This clone occurred a few times. CDR3 protein: CASSGTSGSYEQYF. CDR3 nucleotide sequence: TGTGCCAGCAGTGGGACTAGCGGGAGTTACGAGCAGTACTTC. The rearrangement links TRBV2 to TRBJ2-7; 13 bases align to TRBD2. Per germline, CDR1 SNHLY and CDR2 FYNNEI. The junction had 1 base not matched to a gene; V was cut back by 4 bases and J by 4 bases. The CDR3 runs to 14 residues.

This clone showed up just a few times. The chain recombines TRBV19 with TRBJ2-7; 8 bases align to TRBD1. This CDR3 is built from 16 residues. The J segment lost 0 bases and the V segment lost 5 bases, leaving 9 bases of the junction unmatched. Germline V CDR1 and CDR2: LNHDA, SQIVND (reference sequence). CDR3: CASSSRTGTYSYEQYF. In DNA form, the CDR3 reads TGTGCCAGTAGTTCCCGGACAGGGACATACTCCTACGAGCAGTACTTC.

This rearrangement joins TRBV6-6 to TRBJ1-1; perhaps TRBD1 as D (6 bases). Germline V lookup: CDR1 MNHNY, CDR2 SVGAGI (reference sequence). The CDR3 has 14 residues. Trimming shortened V by 5 bases and J by 6 bases, and 16 bases separated the two germline ends. The CDR3 DNA is TGTGCCAGCAGTGGGGGGCAGGGATGGTCTGAAGCTTTCTTT. Translating it yields CASSGGQGWSEAFF.

This clone showed up just a few times. A junction boundary mismatches the germline segment, possibly from a read error. This chain links TRBV5-4 with TRBJ1-2, with D possibly TRBD1 on 5 matching bases. Germline CDR1 is SGHNT and CDR2 is YYREEE (reference sequence). The CDR3 spans 14 residues. CDR3 sequence: CAISLGGRGSGYTF. CDR3 coding DNA: TGTGCCATCAGCCTCGGGGGGAGGGGATCTGGCTACACCTTC.

This clone showed up just a few times. The chain recombines TRBV11-3 with TRBJ2-3, with TRBD2 as a possible D gene (5 bases). The CDR3 has 14 amino acids. Per germline, CDR1 SGHNT and CDR2 YENEEA. V gave up 5 bases and J gave up 2 bases, with 11 bases separating them. The DNA for the CDR3 is TGTGCCAGCAGCCACAGCGGACCCACAGATACGCAGTATTTT. It encodes CASSHSGPTDTQYF.

The chain is built from TRBV10-3 and TRBJ2-5, with 10 bases fitting TRBD1. Trimming took 7 bases from V and 4 from J; bases not matched to a gene: 6. CDR3 length: 14 amino acids. Germline assignment: CDR1 ENHRY and CDR2 SYGVKD. CDR3 protein: CAITRDRGGETQYF. In DNA form, the CDR3 reads TGTGCCATCACCCGGGACAGGGGAGGAGAGACCCAGTACTTC.

The chain uses TRBV6-6 and TRBJ1-2; 8 bases are shared with TRBD1. Germline trimming cut 5 bases from V and 8 bases from J; bases unmatched to any gene: 10. Germline V gene data show CDR1 as MNHNY and CDR2 as SVGAGI (reference sequence). The CDR3 loop spans 14 amino acids. CDR3 residues: CASSRPGTGPGYTF. Written as DNA, the CDR3 is TGTGCCAGCAGTCGCCCCGGGACAGGACCCGGCTACACCTTC.

This chain links TRBV11-2 with TRBJ2-1, with 8 bases fitting TRBD1. With 5 bases clipped from V and 5 bases from J, the junction kept 8 bases outside the gene matches. The CDR3 totals 15 residues. From germline, CDR1 is SGHAT and CDR2 FQNNGV. The CDR3 loop is CASSPGQGNHNEQFF. CDR3 nucleotide sequence: TGTGCCAGCAGCCCAGGACAGGGTAATCACAATGAGCAGTTCTTC.

This chain uses TRBV11-3 with TRBJ2-1; 12 bases agree with TRBD1. The CDR3 contains 19 residues. CDR1 is SGHNT and CDR2 is YENEEA in the germline V gene. Trimming cost V 5 bases and J 0 bases; bases outside gene matches: 11. Here the CDR3 reads CASSPWGDRGPLSYNEQFF. CDR3 nucleotides: TGTGCCAGCAGCCCATGGGGGGACAGGGGGCCCCTCTCCTACAATGAGCAGTTCTTC.

This sequence joins TRBV18 and TRBJ1-1; D unresolved. Germline V gene lookup returns CDR1 KGHSH and CDR2 LQKENI. Between the trimmed V and J ends, which lost 2 bases and 8 bases, there was a span of 9 bases. The length of the CDR3 is 12 residues. CDR3 nucleotides: TGTGCCAGCTCACCAGTCCCTGGCGAAGCTTTCTTT. Protein product: CASSPVPGEAFF.

This chain links TRBV28 with TRBJ1-1; D not resolved. V was shortened by 7 bases and J by 3 bases, with 15 bases between the two germline ends. The CDR3 has 14 amino acids. The germline gives CDR1 MDHEN, CDR2 SYDVKM. CDR3 nucleotide sequence: TGTGCCAGCACCCTCGGAGCGGCTTACACTGAAGCTTTCTTT. It encodes CASTLGAAYTEAFF.

V is TRBV6-5 and J is TRBJ1-6, with D possibly TRBD1 on 6 matching bases. The V gene's germline CDR1 is MNHEY and CDR2 SVGAGI. CDR3 length: 13 amino acids. The V gene lost 6 bases and the J gene lost 7 bases, with 10 bases spanning the gap. The CDR3 region is CASRQGTNSPLHF. CDR3 coding DNA: TGTGCCAGCAGACAGGGAACGAATTCACCCCTCCACTTT.

The chain uses TRBV7-9 and TRBJ2-5; D may correspond to TRBD1 or TRBD2 (5 bases each). The germline V gene encodes CDR1 SEHNR and CDR2 FQNEAQ (reference sequence). The ends were cut back, 5 bases at V and 2 bases at J, with 12 bases in the middle. The CDR3 is 14 residues long. This chain's CDR3 is CASSVRGRQETQYF. The CDR3 region has the DNA TGTGCCAGCAGCGTGAGGGGAAGGCAAGAGACCCAGTACTTC. Complete variable domain (other parts from reference TRBV7-9 and TRBJ2-5): DTGVSQNPRHKITKRGQNVTFRCDPISEHNRLYWYRQTLGQGPEFLTYFQNEAQLEKSRLLSDRFSAERPKGSFSTLEIQRTEQGDSAMYLCASSVRGRQETQYFGPGTRLLVL.

The rearrangement joins TRBV7-2 to TRBJ2-7; 12 bases fit TRBD2. Germline values: CDR1 SGHTA, CDR2 FQGNSA. CDR3 length: 15 amino acids. Trimming took 7 bases from V and 4 from J; bases not matched to a gene: 8. For the CDR3, the DNA is TGTGCCAGCACAATGACTAGCGGGAGTGTATACGAGCAGTACTTC. Protein: CASTMTSGSVYEQYF.

J is TRBJ2-2 and V is TRBV5-1; 7 bases fit TRBD2. Germline V gene data show CDR1 as SGHRS and CDR2 as YFSETQ. Losses at the gene ends were 4 bases for V and 4 bases for J; bases not matched to a gene: 7. This CDR3 contains 15 residues. DNA for the CDR3: TGCGCCAGCAGCCTGACTAGCTCGATCACCGGGGAGCTGTTTTTT. Encoded protein: CASSLTSSITGELFF.

The gene calls are TRBV27 and TRBJ2-3; 14 bases align to TRBD2. The CDR3 is 15 residues long. CDR1 is MNHEY, CDR2 SMNVEV, per germline (reference sequence). V gave up 6 bases and J gave up 6 bases; unmatched junction bases: 5. Here the CDR3 DNA reads TGTGCCAGCAGCCGGGGACTAGCGGGAGTTGATACGCAGTATTTT. Translated: CASSRGLAGVDTQYF.

This clone was seen just once. This chain connects TRBV29-1 to TRBJ2-4; unclear D gene. Trimming took off 5 bases at V and 8 bases at J, with 10 bases between the two ends. This CDR3 region has 11 residues. Germline V gene lookup returns CDR1 SQVTM and CDR2 ANQGSEA. This CDR3 is CSVYSPDIQYF. The CDR3 DNA is TGCAGCGTTTATTCACCGGACATTCAGTACTTC.

This clone was recorded once. The chain is built from TRBV6-1 and TRBJ2-5; perhaps TRBD2 as D (5 bases). Germline V gene lookup returns CDR1 MNHNS and CDR2 SASEGT. V dropped 1 base and J dropped 7 bases, with 10 bases sitting between them. The CDR3 contains 13 residues. The CDR3 region has the DNA TGTGCCAGCAGTGAAGTTCCCGGAGGGACCCAGTACTTC. It codes for CASSEVPGGTQYF.

The chain employs TRBV30 and TRBJ1-3; TRBD1 is a possible D gene (5 bases). The V gene lost 2 bases and the J gene lost 2 bases, with 10 bases spanning the gap. CDR1 and CDR2 (germline): GTSNPN, SVGIG (reference sequence). The CDR3 totals 14 residues. As DNA, the CDR3 is TGTGCCTGGAGTTCCGGGGACCCTGGAAACACCATATATTTT. It specifies CAWSSGDPGNTIYF.

This chain joins TRBV14 and TRBJ2-4; a weak D match, TRBD1 (5 bases). Germline V gene data show CDR1 as SGHDN and CDR2 as FVKESK. Trimming removed 1 base from V and 7 bases from J, with 14 bases in between. The CDR3 contains 15 residues. The CDR3 loop reads CASSQGSGIGNIQYF. CDR3 nucleotides: TGTGCCAGCAGCCAAGGGTCAGGGATCGGGAACATTCAGTACTTC.

This sequence joins TRBV29-1 and TRBJ1-5, with 9 bases lining up with TRBD1. The germline V gene has CDR1 SQVTM and CDR2 ANQGSEA. V gave up 2 bases and J gave up 0 bases; unmatched junction bases: 11. This CDR3 is 18 amino acids long. CDR3 bases: TGCAGCGTTGAAATGGGTATGGACAGGGGAGTTAGCAATCAGCCCCAGCATTTT. This encodes CSVEMGMDRGVSNQPQHF.

The CDR3 is CASRELISSYEQYF. Here the CDR3 DNA reads TGTGCCAGCAGGGAACTGATCAGCTCCTACGAGCAGTACTTC. The chain carries TRBV6-5 and TRBJ2-7; no reliable D call. The germline gives CDR1 MNHEY, CDR2 SVGAGI. This CDR3 has 14 amino acids. V was trimmed by 6 bases and J by 0 bases, leaving 12 bases between them.

The chain is built from TRBV9 and TRBJ2-3, with D maybe TRBD2 (6 bases). The CDR3 sequence is 17 residues long. CDR1 is SGDLS, CDR2 YYNGEE, per germline. V lost 0 bases and J 2 bases, leaving 16 bases between the germline ends. This CDR3 is CASSVGGGKGPTDTQYF. The CDR3 region has the DNA TGTGCCAGCAGCGTAGGGGGCGGGAAGGGGCCCACAGATACGCAGTATTTT.

V gene TRBV13 combines with J gene TRBJ2-2; 11 positions match TRBD2. The CDR3 is 21 amino acids. Losses at the gene ends were 2 bases for V and 4 bases for J; bases not matched to a gene: 18. CDR1 is PRHDT and CDR2 is FYEKMQ in the germline V gene (reference sequence). CDR3 residues: CASSLRRLAGLLNFGTGELFF. In DNA form, the CDR3 reads TGTGCCAGCAGCTTAAGACGACTAGCGGGACTCTTAAATTTCGGCACCGGGGAGCTGTTTTTT.

This rearrangement joins TRBV6-5 to TRBJ2-3, with a tentative D call TRBD2 (6 bases). The CDR3 sequence is 15 residues long. Germline CDR1 and CDR2: MNHEY and SVGAGI. V was trimmed by 6 bases and J by 2 bases, leaving 15 bases between them. The CDR3 spells CASREGRPVTDTQYF. The CDR3 DNA reads as TGTGCCAGCAGGGAGGGACGGCCCGTCACAGATACGCAGTATTTT.

The chain carries TRBV6-1 and TRBJ1-3; unclear D gene. The CDR3 has 17 amino acids. The germline CDR1 and CDR2 sequences are MNHNS and SASEGT. V lost 2 bases and J lost 0, with 14 bases in between. The CDR3 loop reads CASSENTHLLSGNTIYF. CDR3 nucleotides: TGTGCCAGCAGTGAAAATACCCACCTGCTCTCTGGAAACACCATATATTTT.

The chain employs TRBV5-1 and TRBJ1-2; 8 positions match TRBD1. With 0 bases clipped from V and 1 base from J, the junction kept 11 bases outside the gene matches. The CDR3 has 18 residues. Germline V lookup: CDR1 SGHRS, CDR2 YFSETQ. The CDR3 loop reads CASSLGRGQVDFNYGYTF. The CDR3 DNA follows: TGCGCCAGCAGCTTGGGGAGGGGACAGGTAGACTTTAACTATGGCTACACCTTC.